Listed below are T cell receptor beta chains from one sample, sequenced in a study of cytomegalovirus exposure and HLA in healthy donors. Only in-frame clones appear in the TCRdb table, and some are missing; sequencing was by immunoSEQ multiplex PCR. The sample totals 200,000 or so clones. Material: PBMCs. All receptors derive from a boy aged 5 to 17 in good health and CMV-seronegative. Each CDR3 is given with its conserved first and last residue. Each record gives: CDR3 length, V gene, D gene, J gene, CDR3 protein, CDR3 DNA. The D gene is left open where the match is weak.

15	TRBV5-1	TRBD1	TRBJ2-2	CASSLAGTGAGELFF	TGCGCCAGCAGCTTGGCGGGGACAGGAGCCGGGGAGCTGTTTTTT
11	TRBV28	NA	TRBJ2-2	CASSLRGELFF	TGTGCCAGCAGTTTACGTGGGGAGCTGTTTTTT
14	TRBV30	TRBD1	TRBJ2-7	CAWTWDRLAYEQYF	TGTGCCTGGACCTGGGACAGGCTGGCCTACGAGCAGTACTTC
14	TRBV11-2	NA	TRBJ1-4	CASSLWRANEKLFF	TGTGCCAGCAGCTTATGGAGGGCAAATGAAAAACTGTTTTTT
14	TRBV5-1	TRBD2	TRBJ2-7	CASSFREGFYEQYF	TGCGCCAGCAGCTTCCGGGAGGGGTTCTACGAGCAGTACTTC
17	TRBV30	TRBD1	TRBJ1-4	CAWRILGGVGTNEKLFF	TGTGCCTGGAGAATCTTAGGGGGCGTTGGTACTAATGAAAAACTGTTTTTT
16	TRBV7-9	TRBD2	TRBJ2-3	CASSLGTSGVGGTQYF	TGTGCCAGCAGCTTAGGGACTAGCGGGGTAGGGGGGACGCAGTATTTT
14	TRBV30	NA	TRBJ2-1	CAWSHLRDNNEQFF	TGTGCCTGGAGTCACCTCCGGGACAATAATGAGCAGTTCTTC
15	TRBV18	TRBD1	TRBJ1-4	CASSPGQGPLEKLFF	TGTGCCAGCTCACCCGGACAGGGACCTTTGGAAAAACTGTTTTTT
14	TRBV4-3	NA	TRBJ1-2	CASSQSTGGEGYTF	TGCGCCAGCAGCCAAAGCACGGGGGGGGAAGGCTACACCTTC
16	TRBV27	TRBD1	TRBJ1-2	CASSLSRAGGDYGYTF	TGTGCCAGCAGTCTAAGCCGGGCAGGGGGCGACTATGGCTACACCTTC
16	TRBV7-9	NA	TRBJ2-4	CASSLVSTGYENIQYF	TGTGCCAGCAGCTTAGTTTCTACAGGGTACGAAAACATTCAGTACTTC
16	TRBV7-7	TRBD2	TRBJ2-5	CASSARLAGAAETQYF	TGTGCCAGCAGCGCTCGACTAGCGGGGGCGGCAGAGACCCAGTACTTC
14	TRBV10-1	NA	TRBJ2-1	CASSERASYNEQFF	TGCGCCAGCAGTGAACGCGCATCCTACAATGAGCAGTTCTTC
15	TRBV15	NA	TRBJ2-7	CATSEQTRDTYEQYF	TGTGCCACCAGCGAACAAACCCGGGATACCTACGAGCAGTACTTC
19	TRBV4-3	TRBD2	TRBJ2-2	CASSQVLVAGGTNTGELFF	TGCGCCAGCAGCCAAGTATTGGTAGCGGGGGGTACGAACACCGGGGAGCTGTTTTTT
15	TRBV2	TRBD1	TRBJ1-1	CASRELGQGITEAFF	TGTGCCAGCAGGGAACTGGGACAGGGGATAACTGAAGCTTTCTTT
15	TRBV6-5	TRBD1	TRBJ1-2	CASSYARTGGQGYTF	TGTGCCAGCAGTTACGCCCGGACAGGAGGACAAGGCTACACCTTC
15	TRBV5-1	NA	TRBJ2-7	CASSVGDTGRGEQYF	TGCGCCAGCAGCGTCGGCGACACAGGACGGGGGGAGCAGTACTTC
19	TRBV11-2	TRBD1	TRBJ1-5	CASSLGTGGGEGGNQPQHF	TGTGCCAGCAGCTTAGGTACAGGGGGCGGAGAAGGGGGCAATCAGCCCCAGCATTTT
17	TRBV5-4	NA	TRBJ2-3	CASSFPPGRGRTDTQYF	TGTGCCAGCAGCTTTCCCCCGGGGCGGGGGCGCACAGATACGCAGTATTTT
16	TRBV25-1	TRBD1	TRBJ1-4	CASSVGQGGTNEKLFF	TGTGCCAGCAGTGTTGGACAGGGAGGCACTAATGAAAAACTGTTTTTT
14	TRBV30	TRBD1	TRBJ2-5	CAWASGQGGETQYF	TGTGCCTGGGCTTCCGGACAGGGCGGGGAGACCCAGTACTTC
15	TRBV16	NA	TRBJ1-5	CASSQSRQPNQPQHF	TGTGCCAGCAGCCAATCCCGACAGCCAAATCAGCCCCAGCATTTT
12	TRBV23-1	NA	TRBJ1-1	CASPGFGTEAFF	TGCGCCAGCCCGGGTTTTGGCACTGAAGCTTTCTTT
16	TRBV30	NA	TRBJ2-2	CAWSVRGGGNTGELFF	TGTGCCTGGAGTGTACGTGGGGGGGGCAACACCGGGGAGCTGTTTTTT
12	TRBV5-1	TRBD1	TRBJ2-1	CASTGTGYEQFF	TGCGCCAGTACCGGGACAGGGTATGAGCAGTTCTTC
13	TRBV7-8	NA	TRBJ2-7	CASSLGRNYEQYF	TGTGCCAGCAGCTTAGGGCGGAACTACGAGCAGTACTTC
17	TRBV25-1	TRBD1	TRBJ2-2	CASSEYLGTANTGELFF	TGTGCCAGCAGTGAATACCTAGGGACAGCGAACACCGGGGAGCTGTTTTTT
14	TRBV5-1	NA	TRBJ2-3	CASSLSLGTDTQYF	TGCGCCAGCAGCTTGAGTTTAGGCACAGATACGCAGTATTTT
11	TRBV2	NA	TRBJ1-1	CASKEETEAFF	TGTGCCAGCAAGGAGGAGACTGAAGCTTTCTTT
17	TRBV14	TRBD2	TRBJ2-3	CASSPNYRLAGTDTQYF	TGTGCCAGCAGCCCGAACTACCGACTAGCGGGCACAGATACGCAGTATTTT
14	TRBV30	TRBD1	TRBJ2-2	CAWSPGTGPGELFF	TGTGCCTGGAGTCCAGGGACAGGGCCCGGGGAGCTGTTTTTT
16	TRBV6-5	NA	TRBJ2-6	CASSYRVSAGANVLTF	TGTGCCAGCAGTTACCGTGTTAGCGCTGGGGCCAACGTCCTGACTTTC
14	TRBV7-2	TRBD1	TRBJ1-6	CASSPHRGHPPLHF	TGTGCCAGCAGCCCTCACAGGGGGCACCCACCCCTCCACTTT
13	TRBV30	NA	TRBJ1-5	CAGNQGPNQPQHF	TGTGCCGGTAACCAGGGTCCCAATCAGCCCCAGCATTTT
15	TRBV4-1	TRBD1	TRBJ2-7	CASSQHGTGDNEQYF	TGCGCCAGCAGCCAACACGGGACAGGGGATAACGAGCAGTACTTC
16	TRBV5-5	TRBD2	TRBJ2-3	CASSLGLAGGTDTQYF	TGTGCCAGCAGCCTGGGACTAGCGGGGGGAACAGATACGCAGTATTTT
16	TRBV11-2	NA	TRBJ1-2	CASSLSFMSANYGYTF	TGTGCCAGCAGCTTATCCTTCATGTCAGCTAACTATGGCTACACCTTC
14	TRBV18	NA	TRBJ1-2	CASSGGEVNYGYTF	TGTGCCAGCTCCGGGGGTGAAGTTAACTATGGCTACACCTTC
15	TRBV6-1	NA	TRBJ1-3	CASSQASLYGNTIYF	TGTGCCAGCAGTCAAGCGTCCCTATACGGAAACACCATATATTTT
17	TRBV7-2	TRBD2	TRBJ2-1	CASSGRSSGGASNEQFF	TGTGCCAGCAGCGGAAGGTCTAGCGGGGGGGCGAGCAATGAGCAGTTCTTC
16	TRBV7-2	TRBD2	TRBJ2-7	CASSSQFYGGAGEQYF	TGTGCCAGCAGCTCCCAGTTTTACGGGGGGGCCGGAGAGCAGTACTTC
14	TRBV6-5	TRBD1	TRBJ1-1	CASKMDRGYTEAFF	TGTGCCAGCAAGATGGACAGGGGCTACACTGAAGCTTTCTTT
15	TRBV4-3	NA	TRBJ2-7	CASSQVDGGLYEQYF	TGCGCCAGCAGCCAAGTAGACGGGGGGCTCTACGAGCAGTACTTC
17	TRBV9	TRBD2	TRBJ2-1	CASSAGERAGGRNEQFF	TGTGCCAGCAGCGCTGGGGAGAGGGCGGGGGGGCGCAATGAGCAGTTCTTC
16	TRBV5-4	TRBD2	TRBJ2-2	CASSSPSGLATGELFF	TGTGCCAGCAGCTCCCCCTCGGGACTAGCCACCGGGGAGCTGTTTTTT
16	TRBV4-1	TRBD1	TRBJ1-1	CASSQGDRGRRTEAFF	TGCGCCAGCAGCCAAGGGGACAGGGGGCGTCGGACTGAAGCTTTCTTT
14	TRBV9	TRBD1	TRBJ1-6	CASSEGQRNSPLHF	TGTGCCAGCAGCGAGGGACAGCGTAATTCACCCCTCCACTTT